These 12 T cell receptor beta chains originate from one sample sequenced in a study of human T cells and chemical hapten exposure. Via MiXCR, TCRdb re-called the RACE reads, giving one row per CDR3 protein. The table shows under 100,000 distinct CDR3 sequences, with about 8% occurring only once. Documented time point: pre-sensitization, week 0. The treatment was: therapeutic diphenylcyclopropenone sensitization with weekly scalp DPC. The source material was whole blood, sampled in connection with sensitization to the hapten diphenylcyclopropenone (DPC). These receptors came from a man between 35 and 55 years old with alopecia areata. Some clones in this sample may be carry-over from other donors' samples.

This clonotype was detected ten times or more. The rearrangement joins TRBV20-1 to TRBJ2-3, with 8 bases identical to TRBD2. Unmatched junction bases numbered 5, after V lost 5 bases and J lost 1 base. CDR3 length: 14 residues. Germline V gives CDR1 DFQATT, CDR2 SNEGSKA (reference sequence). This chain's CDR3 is CSAGTRRGTDTQYF. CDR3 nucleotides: TGCAGTGCTGGGACTAGGAGAGGCACAGATACGCAGTATTTT.

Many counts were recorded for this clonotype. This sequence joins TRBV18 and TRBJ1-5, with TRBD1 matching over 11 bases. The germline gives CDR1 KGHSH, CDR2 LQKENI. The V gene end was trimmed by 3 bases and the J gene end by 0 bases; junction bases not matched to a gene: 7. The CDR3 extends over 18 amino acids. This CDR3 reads CASSPAQDRGLSNQPQHF. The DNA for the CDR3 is TGTGCCAGCTCACCCGCCCAGGACAGGGGGCTTAGCAATCAGCCCCAGCATTTT.

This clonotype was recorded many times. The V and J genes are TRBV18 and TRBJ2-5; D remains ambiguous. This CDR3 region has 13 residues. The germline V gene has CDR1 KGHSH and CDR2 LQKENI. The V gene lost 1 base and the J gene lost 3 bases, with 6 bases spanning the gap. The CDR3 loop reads CASSPRSEETQYF. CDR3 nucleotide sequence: TGTGCCAGCTCACCACGGTCAGAAGAGACCCAGTACTTC.

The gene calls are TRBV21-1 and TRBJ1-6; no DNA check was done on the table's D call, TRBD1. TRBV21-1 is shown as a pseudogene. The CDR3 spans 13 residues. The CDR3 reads CASGMDSHSPLHF. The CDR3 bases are TGTGCCAGCGGAATGGACAGTCATTCACCCCTCCACTTT.

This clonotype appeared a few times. In DNA form, the CDR3 reads TGTGCCAGCAGCCCTGGACTAGTGGGTGAGCAGTTCTTC. Protein: CASSPGLVGEQFF. This chain links TRBV25-1 with TRBJ2-1; 7 nucleotides align to TRBD2. In germline, CDR1 is MGHDK, CDR2 SYGVNS. The CDR3 runs 13 residues. J gave up 9 bases and V 6 bases, and 8 bases lay outside the gene matches.

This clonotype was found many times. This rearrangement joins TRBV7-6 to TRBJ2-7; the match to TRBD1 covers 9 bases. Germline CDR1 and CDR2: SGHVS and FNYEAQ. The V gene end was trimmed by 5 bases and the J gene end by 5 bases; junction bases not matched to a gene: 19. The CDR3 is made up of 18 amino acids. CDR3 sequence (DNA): TGTGCCAGCAGCATTTCTATATGGGAGACAGGGGGATCTCACGAGCAGTACTTC. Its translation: CASSISIWETGGSHEQYF.

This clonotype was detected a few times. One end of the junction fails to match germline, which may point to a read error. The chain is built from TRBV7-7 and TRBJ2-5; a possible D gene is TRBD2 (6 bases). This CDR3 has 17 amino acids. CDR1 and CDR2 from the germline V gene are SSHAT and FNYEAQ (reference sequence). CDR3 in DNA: TGTGCTAGCAGCTTAGTTAACGGGAGAGGGCCTGGCGAGACCCAGTACTTC. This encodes CASSLVNGRGPGETQYF.

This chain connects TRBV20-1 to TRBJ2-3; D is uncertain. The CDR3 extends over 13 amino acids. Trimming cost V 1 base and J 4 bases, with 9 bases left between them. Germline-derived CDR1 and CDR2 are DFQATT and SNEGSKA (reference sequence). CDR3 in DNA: TGCAGTGCTAGAGTCCCGTCTCCAGATACGCAGTATTTT. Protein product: CSARVPSPDTQYF.

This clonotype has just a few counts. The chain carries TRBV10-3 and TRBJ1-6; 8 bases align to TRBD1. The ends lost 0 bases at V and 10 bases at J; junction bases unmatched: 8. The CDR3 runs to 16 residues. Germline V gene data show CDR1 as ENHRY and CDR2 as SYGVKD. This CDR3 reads CAISESGQGTGSPLHF. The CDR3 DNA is TGTGCCATCAGTGAGTCCGGACAGGGAACAGGATCACCCCTCCACTTT.

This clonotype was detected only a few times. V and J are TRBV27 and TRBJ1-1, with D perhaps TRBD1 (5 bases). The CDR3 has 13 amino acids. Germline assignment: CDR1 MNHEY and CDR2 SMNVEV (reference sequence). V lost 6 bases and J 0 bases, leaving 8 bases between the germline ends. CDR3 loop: CASRYRMNTEAFF. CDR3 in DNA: TGTGCCAGCAGGTACAGGATGAACACTGAAGCTTTCTTT.

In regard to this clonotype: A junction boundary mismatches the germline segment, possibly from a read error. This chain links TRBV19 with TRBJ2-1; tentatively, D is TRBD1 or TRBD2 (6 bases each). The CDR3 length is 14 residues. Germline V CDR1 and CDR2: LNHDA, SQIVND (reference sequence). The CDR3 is CASSIDGSRDNLLF. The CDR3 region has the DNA TGTGCCAGTAGTATAGATGGGTCGCGGGACAATCTACTCTTC.

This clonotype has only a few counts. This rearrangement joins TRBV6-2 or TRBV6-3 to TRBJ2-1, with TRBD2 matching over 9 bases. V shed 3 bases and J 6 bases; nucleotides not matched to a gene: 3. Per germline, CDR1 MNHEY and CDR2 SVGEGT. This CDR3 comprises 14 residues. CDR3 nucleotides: TGTGCCAGCAGTTATAGCGGGAGCGGCAATGAGCAGTTCTTC. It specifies CASSYSGSGNEQFF.